These T cell receptor beta chains were read from a single sample in a study of cytotoxic CD8 clonotypes in ibrutinib-treated CLL. The assay was immunoSEQ multiplex PCR, and TCRdb's table has in-frame clones only and misses some. The table has tens of thousands of clones, 70% to 80% seen once. The starting material was PBMCs, obtained after 12 months of ibrutinib treatment. Every receptor here comes from a human donor with chronic lymphocytic leukemia. CDR3s include the opening cysteine and the closing phenylalanine or tryptophan. D genes are given only for firm matches. The listing skips clone size in some rows; elsewhere it reads once, few, many or a size class.

J gene: TRBJ2-3; clone size: .; D gene: .; V gene: TRBV21-1; CDR3 DNA: TGTGCCAGCAGCAAAGGGGGCCCGGTGGCAGATACGCAGTATTTT; CDR3 protein: CASSKGGPVADTQYF
J gene: TRBJ2-7; clone size: few; D gene: .; V gene: TRBV2; CDR3 DNA: TGTGCCAGCACGATTGGGGATGGGCCTTACGAGCAGTACTTC; CDR3 protein: CASTIGDGPYEQYF
J gene: TRBJ2-2; clone size: .; D gene: TRBD2; V gene: TRBV5-1; CDR3 DNA: TGCGCCAGCAGCTTGGCAGGGAGGGACACCGGGGAGCTGTTTTTT; CDR3 protein: CASSLAGRDTGELFF
J gene: TRBJ1-1; clone size: .; D gene: .; V gene: TRBV2; CDR3 DNA: TGTGCCAGCCTGGGGGCAGGGAACACTGAAGCTTTCTTT; CDR3 protein: CASLGAGNTEAFF
J gene: TRBJ1-2; clone size: .; D gene: .; V gene: TRBV27; CDR3 DNA: TGTGCCAGCAGTTTACCCCGGCTCCTGGGTGGCTACACCTTC; CDR3 protein: CASSLPRLLGGYTF
J gene: TRBJ1-2; clone size: .; D gene: .; V gene: TRBV29-1; CDR3 DNA: TGCAGCGTCGACGGGGGTGGGGCATATTCATATGGCTACACCTTC; CDR3 protein: CSVDGGGAYSYGYTF
J gene: TRBJ1-2; clone size: many; D gene: TRBD1; V gene: TRBV7-6; CDR3 DNA: TGTGCCAGCAGCGCAGGGACAGAGACTAACTATGGCTACACCTTC; CDR3 protein: CASSAGTETNYGYTF
J gene: TRBJ2-1; clone size: .; D gene: .; V gene: TRBV9; CDR3 DNA: TGTGCCAGCAGCACAAGCGCTACAGTAAACAATGAGCAGTTCTTC; CDR3 protein: CASSTSATVNNEQFF
J gene: TRBJ1-2; clone size: many; D gene: TRBD1; V gene: TRBV7-9; CDR3 DNA: TGTGCCAGCAGCGACCGGGACAGGGGGCCGCTGAGCTACACCTTC; CDR3 protein: CASSDRDRGPLSYTF
J gene: TRBJ2-5; clone size: .; D gene: TRBD1; V gene: TRBV6-6; CDR3 DNA: TGTGCCAGCAGTTACTGGGGACAGGGCAACCAAGAGACCCAGTACTTC; CDR3 protein: CASSYWGQGNQETQYF
J gene: TRBJ1-5; clone size: .; D gene: TRBD1; V gene: TRBV15; CDR3 DNA: TGTGCCACCAGCAGAGATCTCCGGGGGACAGGGCAGCCCCAGCATTTT; CDR3 protein: CATSRDLRGTGQPQHF
J gene: TRBJ1-1; clone size: .; D gene: .; V gene: TRBV7-8; CDR3 DNA: TGTGCCAGCAGCGCAGGGGTTGGCACTGAAGCTTTCTTT; CDR3 protein: CASSAGVGTEAFF
J gene: TRBJ1-1; clone size: .; D gene: .; V gene: TRBV27; CDR3 DNA: TGTGCCAGCAGTTCCGCCCCTCTCACACTCGCTGAAGCTTTCTTT; CDR3 protein: CASSSAPLTLAEAFF
J gene: TRBJ2-7; clone size: once; D gene: .; V gene: TRBV11-2; CDR3 DNA: TGTGCCAGCAGCCGGGGACTCTTAGGTCGCGAGCAGTACTTC; CDR3 protein: CASSRGLLGREQYF
J gene: TRBJ1-5; clone size: .; D gene: .; V gene: TRBV5-1; CDR3 DNA: TGCGCCAGCAGCTTGGGGGCAGGGCGTGATCAGCCCCAGCATTTT; CDR3 protein: CASSLGAGRDQPQHF
J gene: TRBJ2-3; clone size: .; D gene: .; V gene: TRBV7-2; CDR3 DNA: TGTGCCAGCAGCCCCCGGGGGGATACGCAGTATTTT; CDR3 protein: CASSPRGDTQYF
J gene: TRBJ1-2; clone size: .; D gene: .; V gene: TRBV7-2; CDR3 DNA: TGTGCCAGCAGCTTAGCGTCAGGGGATGGCTACACCTTC; CDR3 protein: CASSLASGDGYTF
J gene: TRBJ2-3; clone size: once; D gene: .; V gene: TRBV5-1; CDR3 DNA: TGCGCCAGCAGCGATGCTAGCACAGATACGCAGTATTTT; CDR3 protein: CASSDASTDTQYF